The entry that follows covers one TCR beta chain sequence. As yet, its antigen is unknown. The data stem from a study of T cell responses to AZD1222 COVID-19 vaccine. General observations from the study: Spike-specific TCR repertoires showed rising breadth and depth after two AZD1222 doses.

Sequenced by immunoSEQ multiplex PCR; TCRdb stores in-frame clones only, minus some. Seen here are 120,000 to 150,000 clones, 88% observed once, and the top ten hold 4.5% to 5.5%. Trimming shortened V by 5 bases and J by 7 bases, and 15 bases separated the two germline ends. There are 14 residues in the CDR3. From germline, CDR1 is SGHNT and CDR2 YENEEA. The specimen comprised peripheral blood, sampled 28 days after the second dose of the MenACWY control vaccine. The V and J genes are TRBV11-3 and TRBJ2-1; D possibly corresponds to TRBD1 (7 bases). This receptor was identified in an adult who received the MenACWY meningococcal vaccine as a control. CDR3 in DNA: TGTGCCAGCAGCGTCCGACAGGGACTGAATGAGCAGTTCTTC. It specifies CASSVRQGLNEQFF.